Following are 29 T cell receptor beta chains from one sample sequenced in a study of blood T cell repertoires in COVID-19. The method was immunoSEQ multiplex PCR; TCRdb's version includes in-frame clones alone and lacks a portion of them. This table has about 90,000 clones, around 85% appearing once. The sample consisted of peripheral blood. These receptors were taken from a man aged 50 to 59 with acute or convalescent COVID-19.

V is TRBV5-1 and J is TRBJ1-6; maybe TRBD1 (6 bases). The V and J ends lost 1 base and 5 bases respectively, with 10 bases between them. This CDR3 is 15 amino acids long. Germline loops: CDR1 SGHRS, CDR2 YFSETQ. CDR3 DNA sequence: TGCGCCAGCAGCTTGACAGGGTATGATAATTCACCCCTCCACTTT. As protein: CASSLTGYDNSPLHF.

This chain links TRBV14 with TRBJ2-3; D is perhaps TRBD2 (7 bases). CDR3 length equals 16 residues. V dropped 4 bases and J dropped 5 bases, with 19 bases sitting between them. Germline V gene lookup returns CDR1 SGHDN and CDR2 FVKESK. Written as DNA, the CDR3 is TGTGCCAGCAGCCCGAGGGGGGAGGGCCGTCAAGATACGCAGTATTTT. Residues: CASSPRGEGRQDTQYF.

The rearrangement uses TRBV7-2 and TRBJ2-5, with D possibly matching TRBD1 (6 bases). The CDR3 runs 15 residues. V lost 5 bases, J lost 5 bases, and 18 bases lay in between. Germline V gene lookup returns CDR1 SGHTA and CDR2 FQGNSA. CDR3 nucleotide sequence: TGTGCCAGCAGCGCCGAGTGGGGGCAGTTCGAGACCCAGTACTTC. Translation: CASSAEWGQFETQYF.

This chain joins TRBV6-2 or TRBV6-3 and TRBJ2-2; 11 bases map to TRBD2. The CDR3 is 16 residues long. Germline V gene sequence: CDR1 MNHEY, CDR2 SVGEGT. Trimming took 5 bases from V and 3 from J; bases not matched to a gene: 5. The CDR3, as DNA: TGTGCCAGCAGTGGGTGGACTAGCGGGCACACCGGGGAGCTGTTTTTT. It translates to CASSGWTSGHTGELFF.

The genes are TRBV28 and TRBJ2-2; 8 positions agree with TRBD2. The CDR3 length is 14 residues. Germline trimming cut 6 bases from V and 4 bases from J; bases unmatched to any gene: 4. Per the germline V gene, CDR1 is MDHEN and CDR2 is SYDVKM. In DNA, the CDR3 is TGTGCCAGCAGCCGGGGGGGGATCACCGGGGAGCTGTTTTTT. Protein: CASSRGGITGELFF.

As DNA, the CDR3 is TGTGCCAGCAGCCTCGGAGATAGGGGCACTGAAGCTTTCTTT. This sequence encodes CASSLGDRGTEAFF. V is TRBV5-6 and J is TRBJ1-1; possibly TRBD1 for D (5 bases). The CDR3 consists of 14 residues. Germline values: CDR1 SGHDT, CDR2 YYEEEE. The V and J ends lost 4 bases and 4 bases respectively, with 14 bases between them.

The chain combines TRBV2 with TRBJ1-6; D unresolved. In germline, CDR1 is SNHLY, CDR2 FYNNEI. The V end lost 7 bases, the J end lost 11 bases, and 18 bases lay between the germline ends. The CDR3 has 14 residues. The CDR3 loop reads CASNPVGDRTPLHF. In nucleotides, the CDR3 is TGTGCCAGCAACCCCGTCGGGGATAGGACACCCCTCCACTTT.

For this clone: The germline gene is not matched at one end of the junction; a read error may be the cause. This specimen includes other DNA sequences encoding the same CDR3. This chain uses TRBV4-3 with TRBJ1-6; TRBD1 agrees at 7 bases. Germline values: CDR1 LGHNA, CDR2 YSLEER. The CDR3 length is 15 residues. The CDR3 nucleotides read TGCGCTAGCAGCCAATGGGACAGCGATAATTCACCCCTCCACTTT. The encoded protein is CASSQWDSDNSPLHF.

The J gene is TRBJ2-7, the V gene TRBV6-2 or TRBV6-3, with 8 bases identical to TRBD1. Germline values: CDR1 MNHEY, CDR2 SVGEGT. V trimming: 0 bases; J trimming: 0 bases; junction bases outside the gene matches: 10. This CDR3 is built from 18 residues. The CDR3 DNA is TGTGCCAGCAGTTACTCCCCTTTGACAGGGGTTAACTCCTACGAGCAGTACTTC. Translation: CASSYSPLTGVNSYEQYF.

The chain joins TRBV28 to TRBJ2-7, with 9 nucleotides matching TRBD1. The CDR3 has 15 amino acids. Trimming cost V 6 bases and J 5 bases; bases outside gene matches: 11. From germline, CDR1 is MDHEN and CDR2 SYDVKM. Here the CDR3 DNA reads TGTGCCAGCAGCCTGGGGGACAGGGTTTTAAACGAGCAGTACTTC. It is translated as CASSLGDRVLNEQYF.

V gene TRBV27 combines with J gene TRBJ2-7, with D possibly being TRBD1 (5 bases). There are 13 residues in the CDR3. Germline V lookup: CDR1 MNHEY, CDR2 SMNVEV (reference sequence). V was trimmed by 2 bases and J by 6 bases, leaving 11 bases between them. The CDR3 protein is CASSLLQGSEQYF. The CDR3 DNA reads TGTGCCAGCAGTTTACTTCAGGGTTCCGAGCAGTACTTC.

The V call is TRBV15, the J call TRBJ1-1, with 8 bases lining up with TRBD1. V shed 3 bases and J 5 bases; nucleotides not matched to a gene: 8. The V gene's germline CDR1 is LNHNV and CDR2 YYDKDF (reference sequence). The length of the CDR3 is 15 residues. CDR3 nucleotides: TGTGCCACCAGCAGCTTAGCAGGGGGCAGGACTGAAGCTTTCTTT. Translation: CATSSLAGGRTEAFF.

The rearrangement joins TRBV6-2 or TRBV6-3 to TRBJ2-7, with 9 bases identical to TRBD1. There are 14 residues in the CDR3. The J segment lost 5 bases and the V segment lost 4 bases, leaving 6 bases of the junction unmatched. Germline V gives CDR1 MNHEY, CDR2 SVGEGT. CDR3 amino acids: CASSLGQGPDEQYF. The CDR3 DNA is TGTGCCAGCAGTTTGGGACAGGGACCCGACGAGCAGTACTTC.

The chain uses TRBV6-5 and TRBJ2-1, with a possible D match to TRBD2 (6 bases). Deletions cut 4 bases from V and 2 bases from J, with 12 bases between. The CDR3 extends over 15 amino acids. CDR1 is MNHEY and CDR2 is SVGAGI in the germline V gene. Here the CDR3 DNA reads TGTGCCAGCAGTTCGCTCCCGGGGGCCTACAATGAGCAGTTCTTC. It yields the protein CASSSLPGAYNEQFF.

The chain is built from TRBV5-4 and TRBJ1-2; 11 nucleotides align to TRBD1. The CDR3 runs to 16 residues. Germline loops: CDR1 SGHNT, CDR2 YYREEE (reference sequence). After removal of 0 bases from V and 5 bases from J, the junction contained 6 bases not matched to a gene. The DNA for the CDR3 is TGTGCCAGCAGCTTGGCGGGACAGGGGGGACAATATGGCTACACCTTC. This gives the protein CASSLAGQGGQYGYTF.

The CDR3 sequence is CAWSVLAGDTGELFF. The DNA for the CDR3 is TGTGCCTGGAGTGTACTAGCGGGGGACACCGGGGAGCTGTTTTTT. This sequence joins TRBV30 and TRBJ2-2; 11 nucleotides agree with TRBD2. With 0 bases clipped from V and 3 bases from J, the junction kept 0 bases outside the gene matches. Per the germline V gene, CDR1 is GTSNPN and CDR2 is SVGIG (reference sequence). The CDR3 covers 15 residues.

This chain joins TRBV9 and TRBJ2-1, with 7 bases lining up with TRBD2. Per germline, CDR1 SGDLS and CDR2 YYNGEE. V trimming: 0 bases; J trimming: 2 bases; junction bases outside the gene matches: 2. This CDR3 is built from 15 residues. Here the CDR3 reads CASSVDLAAYNEQFF. The CDR3 DNA is TGTGCCAGCAGCGTAGATCTAGCGGCCTACAATGAGCAGTTCTTC.

The chain carries TRBV7-2 and TRBJ1-3; 8 bases fit TRBD1. V was clipped by 1 base and J by 4 bases; unmatched bases: 9. Germline V CDR1 and CDR2: SGHTA, FQGNSA. The CDR3 is made up of 17 amino acids. This CDR3 is CASSLVLQGATGNTIYF. CDR3 sequence (DNA): TGTGCCAGCAGCTTAGTCTTGCAGGGGGCAACCGGAAACACCATATATTTT.

This clone occurred a few times. The chain carries TRBV5-1 and TRBJ2-2; the D gene is possibly TRBD1 (5 bases). CDR1 SGHRS and CDR2 YFSETQ come from the germline V gene. The V gene lost 4 bases and the J gene lost 0 bases, with 10 bases spanning the gap. The length of the CDR3 is 15 residues. CDR3 residues: CASSQQDANTGELFF. Written as DNA, the CDR3 is TGCGCCAGCAGCCAACAGGACGCGAACACCGGGGAGCTGTTTTTT.

The V gene is TRBV18, the J gene TRBJ1-3, with D perhaps matching TRBD1 (5 bases). The CDR3 loop spans 18 amino acids. Germline V gene sequence: CDR1 KGHSH, CDR2 LQKENI. V lost 3 bases and J 0 bases, leaving 18 bases between the germline ends. CDR3 in DNA: TGTGCCAGCTCACCCAACCCAGGCGGCGGACACTCTGGAAACACCATATATTTT. Its translation is CASSPNPGGGHSGNTIYF.

This chain links TRBV25-1 with TRBJ1-4; D uncertain. Per the germline V gene, CDR1 is MGHDK and CDR2 is SYGVNS. The length of the CDR3 is 13 residues. Between the trimmed V and J ends, which lost 3 bases and 11 bases, there was a span of 13 bases. CDR3 loop: CASSDPQFRKLFF. CDR3 sequence (DNA): TGTGCCAGCAGTGACCCACAGTTCCGGAAACTGTTTTTT.

The chain is built from TRBV7-2 and TRBJ1-6, with D hard to call. The CDR3 has 15 residues. V lost 5 bases, J lost 7 bases, and 15 bases lay in between. Germline loops: CDR1 SGHTA, CDR2 FQGNSA. As DNA, the CDR3 is TGTGCCAGCAGCCCCGGAGCGATGTTGAATTCACCCCTCCACTTT. Protein sequence: CASSPGAMLNSPLHF.

This clone was seen once. The chain combines TRBV10-3 with TRBJ2-2; 9 bases agree with TRBD2. J was trimmed by 5 bases and V by 8 bases; bases with no gene match: 12. Per germline, CDR1 ENHRY and CDR2 SYGVKD. The CDR3 runs 16 residues. The DNA of the CDR3 is TGTGCCATCGTAGCGGGAGAGGGGACGGTAACCGGGGAGCTGTTTTTT. Protein product: CAIVAGEGTVTGELFF.

The chain couples TRBV30 to TRBJ1-6; D is unclear. The ends were cut back, 6 bases at V and 0 bases at J, with 12 bases in the middle. There are 15 residues in the CDR3. The germline V gene has CDR1 GTSNPN and CDR2 SVGIG (reference sequence). The CDR3 sequence: CACARHLSYNSPLHF. The CDR3 coding sequence is TGTGCCTGCGCCAGACATCTCTCCTATAATTCACCCCTCCACTTT.

The chain couples TRBV19 to TRBJ2-1, with D possibly matching TRBD1 (6 bases). The length of the CDR3 is 14 residues. Trimming shortened V by 4 bases and J by 2 bases, and 9 bases separated the two germline ends. Germline V gene data show CDR1 as LNHDA and CDR2 as SQIVND (reference sequence). CDR3 bases: TGTGCCAGTAGTAGGCAGGGGACCTACAATGAGCAGTTCTTC. This translates into CASSRQGTYNEQFF.

V gene TRBV18 combines with J gene TRBJ2-7; tentative D call: TRBD2 (6 bases). The germline gives CDR1 KGHSH, CDR2 LQKENI. The CDR3 sequence is 16 residues long. Trimming removed 0 bases from V and 0 bases from J, with 12 bases in between. The CDR3 DNA is TGTGCCAGCTCACCACCGATCGGGGGAAGCTCCTACGAGCAGTACTTC. This gives the protein CASSPPIGGSSYEQYF. Looking up the rest from reference TRBV18 and TRBJ2-7 gives the full variable domain: NAGVMQNPRHLVRRRGQEARLRCSPMKGHSHVYWYRQLPEEGLKFMVYLQKENIIDESGMPKERFSAEFPKEGPSILRIQQVVRGDSAAYFCASSPPIGGSSYEQYFGPGTRLTVT.

The chain combines TRBV5-1 with TRBJ2-7; 7 bases map to TRBD1. CDR3 length: 16 amino acids. Germline CDR1 SGHRS, CDR2 YFSETQ. V gave up 0 bases and J gave up 2 bases; unmatched junction bases: 8. CDR3 region: CASSLGDKTGTYEQYF. Written as DNA, the CDR3 is TGCGCCAGCAGCTTGGGGGACAAGACAGGGACCTACGAGCAGTACTTC.

This chain connects TRBV6-5 to TRBJ1-1, with TRBD1 identical over 9 bases. This CDR3 comprises 14 residues. Germline CDR1 MNHEY, CDR2 SVGAGI. V was clipped by 0 bases and J by 6 bases; unmatched bases: 2. CDR3 amino acids: CASSYSTGGSEAFF. The CDR3 DNA is TGTGCCAGCAGTTACTCCACAGGGGGCTCTGAAGCTTTCTTT.

This clone has just one count. The chain carries TRBV18 and TRBJ1-5; 7 nucleotides agree with TRBD1. This CDR3 has 17 residues. V trimming: 5 bases; J trimming: 0 bases; junction bases outside the gene matches: 10. The germline V gene encodes CDR1 KGHSH and CDR2 LQKENI. CDR3 amino acids: CASSAGLQGSSNQPQHF. The CDR3 DNA follows: TGTGCCAGCTCAGCGGGGTTACAGGGGTCTAGCAATCAGCCCCAGCATTTT.